This T cell receptor (beta chain) was sequenced during a study of T-cell reconstitution after alpha-beta-depleted transplantation in children. Germline V gene lookup returns CDR1 MDHEN and CDR2 SYDVKM. V was shortened by 4 bases and J by 5 bases, with 14 bases between the two germline ends. The CDR3 length is 14 residues. Study findings and constraints: Alpha-beta T cells about two months after transplant reportedly derived from several hundred expanded graft clones. Newly generated T cells supplied most T-cell counts and diversity one year post-transplant. Recipient T cells and thymic progenitors that survived gave rise to the high TCRbeta diversity observed at day 60 in some patients.

For TCRbeta, the library was prepared with unique molecular identifiers. TCRdb re-called the PCR reads through MiXCR, storing one row per CDR3 protein. This sample carries hundreds of thousands of distinct CDR3 sequences, 15% to 20% of them seen once, and the ten largest clones take roughly 40%. A note on this clonotype: No antigen is known for it.

This chain joins TRBV28 and TRBJ1-2; a weak D match, TRBD1 (6 bases). The starting material was PBMCs, mostly from graft donor cells, obtained 360 days after TCRalphabeta/CD19-depleted stem cell transplant. The source is a male patient aged 2 to 9 who had a stem cell transplant for acute lymphoblastic leukemia, so the T cells may come from the graft donor. The CDR3 region has the DNA TGTGCCAGCAGTTCCCCCGACAGGCTTTATGGCTACACCTTC. Its translation: CASSSPDRLYGYTF.